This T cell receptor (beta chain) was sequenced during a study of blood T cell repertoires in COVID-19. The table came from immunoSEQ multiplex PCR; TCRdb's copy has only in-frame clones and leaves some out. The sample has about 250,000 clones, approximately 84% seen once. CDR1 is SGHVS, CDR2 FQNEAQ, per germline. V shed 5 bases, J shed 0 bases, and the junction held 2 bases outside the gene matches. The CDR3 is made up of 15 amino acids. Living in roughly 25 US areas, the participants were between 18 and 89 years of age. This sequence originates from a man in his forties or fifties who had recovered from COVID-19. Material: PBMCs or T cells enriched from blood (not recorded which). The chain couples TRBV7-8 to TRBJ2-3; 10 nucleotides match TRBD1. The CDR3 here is CASSGDRGSTDTQYF. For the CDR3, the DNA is TGTGCCAGCAGCGGGGACAGGGGTAGCACAGATACGCAGTATTTT.